This T cell receptor (beta chain) was sequenced during a study of cytomegalovirus exposure and HLA in healthy donors. The study, taken as a whole, reports: The classifier was said to identify cytomegalovirus status with high specificity and sensitivity. The study put some 150 TCR beta chains on its list as cytomegalovirus-associated. The study found most TCR sequences rare, yet found some public TCRs in many donors.

With respect to this clone: As yet, its antigen is unknown.

Separate from the roughly 720-subject first cohort, the roughly 120-subject validation cohort was the one that the donors belonged to. Germline-derived CDR1 and CDR2 are SGHNT and YYREEE (reference sequence). The CDR3 consists of 13 residues. The V end lost 2 bases, the J end lost 2 bases, and 8 bases lay between the germline ends. Sequencing used immunoSEQ multiplex PCR; TCRdb keeps in-frame clones, though not all of them. This table holds about 110,000 clones, about 85% found once. The TCR was taken from a woman in her late teens or twenties in good health and CMV-seronegative. V and J are TRBV5-4 and TRBJ2-7, with D unresolved. Sample: PBMCs. The DNA of the CDR3 is TGTGCCAGCAGCTTCGGCACTACCTACGAGCAGTACTTC. Translation gives CASSFGTTYEQYF.